Described below is a single T cell receptor (beta chain) sequence and its context. This record belongs to a study of technical replicates of blood from a few donors. CDR3 length equals 13 residues. Trimming removed 5 bases from V and 3 bases from J, with 9 bases in between. Germline V gene data show CDR1 as SGHRS and CDR2 as YFSETQ. Only in-frame clones appear in the TCRdb table, and some are missing; sequencing was by immunoSEQ multiplex PCR. The table shows roughly 100,000 clones, with nearly 97% occurring only once. The chain joins TRBV5-1 to TRBJ1-5; D is uncertain. The clonotype originates from a human donor in good health. The material sequenced was T cells isolated from PBMCs. The CDR3, as DNA: TGCGCCAGCAGTTTTGACTTCAATCAGCCCCAGCATTTT. Translated, it gives CASSFDFNQPQHF. Using reference TRBV5-1 and TRBJ1-5 for the parts outside the CDR3, the full variable domain is KAGVTQTPRYLIKTRGQQVTLSCSPISGHRSVSWYQQTPGQGLQFLFEYFSETQRNKGNFPGRFSGRQFSNSRSEMNVSTLELGDSALYLCASSFDFNQPQHFGDGTRLSIL.